A selection of T cell receptor beta chains follows, all from one sample in a study of CD8 T cells in ankylosing spondylitis. One entry per CDR3 protein, called by TCRdb with MiXCR from the 5' RACE reads. The sample yields some 40,000 distinct CDR3 sequences, over 2.5% seen once. Input material: blood, either unsorted or a sorted T cell fraction (not recorded which). The receptors come from a male donor with ankylosing spondylitis or in good health (not recorded which). Each CDR3 is given with its conserved first and last residue. Size is omitted from some rows. Given values are once, few, many or a class for expanded clones.

clone_size,v_call,j_call,cdr3_aa
many,TRBV9,TRBJ2-3,CASSVGADTDTQYF
many,TRBV9,TRBJ2-3,CASSAGGGGGSTDTQYF
many,TRBV9,TRBJ2-2,CASSVAPGEAANTGELFF
.,TRBV9,TRBJ2-2,CASSVDGLSGELFF
.,TRBV9,TRBJ2-5,CASSPVLGQETQYF
few,TRBV9,TRBJ2-1,CASSVVAGGPYEQFF
many,TRBV9,TRBJ2-3,CASSVLDGQGSDTQYF
many,TRBV9,TRBJ2-5,CASSSRTGPGETQYF
many,TRBV9,TRBJ1-1,CASSVGQSLLSPPEAFF
many,TRBV9,TRBJ2-6,CASSFRDRTSSGANVLTF
many,TRBV9,TRBJ2-5,CASSVGWGLGQETQYF
many,TRBV9,TRBJ2-5,CASSVSLILETQYF
many,TRBV9,TRBJ1-6,CASSQHYNSPLHF
few,TRBV9,TRBJ1-1,CASAYSDGTAKAFF
many,TRBV9,TRBJ2-3,CASSPSTDTQYF
.,TRBV9,TRBJ2-5,CASSVAGGTQETQYF
many,TRBV9,TRBJ1-1,CASSVVGGENTEAFF
many,TRBV9,TRBJ1-5,CASSVGPGLGQPQHF
many,TRBV9,TRBJ2-2,CASSPQVERELFF
many,TRBV9,TRBJ2-2,CASSQGAAGELFF
many,TRBV9,TRBJ2-3,CASSALGGIPDTDTQYF
many,TRBV9,TRBJ2-2,CASSVEGVGLGGTGELFF
many,TRBV9,TRBJ2-5,CASSAGLLQETQYF
medium-sized,TRBV9,TRBJ2-2,CASSVGGTGELFF
many,TRBV9,TRBJ2-3,CASSVDRGTQYF
many,TRBV9,TRBJ2-3,CASSVDGTSGTDTQYF
many,TRBV9,TRBJ2-2,CASSVYTGQGAPTGELFF
few,TRBV9,TRBJ2-4,CASSVDSWANIQYF
many,TRBV9,TRBJ2-1,CASSVAGRESYNEQFF
many,TRBV9,TRBJ2-5,CASSTRDISRGQETQYF
many,TRBV9,TRBJ2-5,CASSAQGTETQYF
many,TRBV9,TRBJ2-1,CASSVVFGGGEQFF
many,TRBV9,TRBJ2-3,CASSVGGRDTQYF
many,TRBV9,TRBJ2-6,CASSDGDRSGANVLTF
many,TRBV9,TRBJ2-1,CASSVDPENNEQFF
many,TRBV9,TRBJ2-1,CASSPRTGGNNEQFF
many,TRBV9,TRBJ2-3,CASSVEDRGVGDTQYF
.,TRBV9,TRBJ2-3,CASSPNSRGPRYTQYF
many,TRBV9,TRBJ2-1,CASSTGTSGSYEQFF
many,TRBV9,TRBJ2-3,CASSPVTAGARDTQYF
many,TRBV9,TRBJ1-5,CASSADPGQGDSNQPQHF
.,TRBV9,TRBJ2-1,CASSVDARSYNEQFF
.,TRBV15,TRBJ2-7,CATSRETLSYEQYF
many,TRBV9,TRBJ2-3,CASSPSGGPSTDTQYF
many,TRBV9,TRBJ2-2,CASATLRTSPIGSGELFF
few,TRBV7-2,TRBJ2-7,CASLRDTLRYEQYF